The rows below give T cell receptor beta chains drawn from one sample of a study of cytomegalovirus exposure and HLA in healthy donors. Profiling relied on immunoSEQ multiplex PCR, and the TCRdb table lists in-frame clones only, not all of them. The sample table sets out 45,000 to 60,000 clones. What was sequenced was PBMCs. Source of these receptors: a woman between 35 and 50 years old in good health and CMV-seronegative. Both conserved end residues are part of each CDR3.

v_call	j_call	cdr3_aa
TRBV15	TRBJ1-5	CATSRGGEAGLNQPQHF
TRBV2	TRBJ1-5	CASRVGTVNQPQHF
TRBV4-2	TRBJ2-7	CASSQDNSGAAYEQYF
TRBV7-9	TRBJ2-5	CASSLAGGRETQYF
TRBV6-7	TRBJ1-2	CAPLVRRDNYGYTF
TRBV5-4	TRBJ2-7	CASSLAGGTPRSYEQYF
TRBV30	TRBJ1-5	CAWATGPNQPQHF
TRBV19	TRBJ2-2	CASSIEGGGPGTGELFF
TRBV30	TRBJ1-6	CAWSEWEGPLHF
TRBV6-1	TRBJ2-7	CASITASSYEQYF
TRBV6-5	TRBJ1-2	CASSSYRAQGVDGYTF
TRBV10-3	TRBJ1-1	CAISEPGNTEAFF
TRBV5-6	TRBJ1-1	CASSSRGDPRWARSEAFF
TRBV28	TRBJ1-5	CASSLSAGRGNQHQHF
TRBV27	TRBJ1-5	CASSDGKNQPQHF
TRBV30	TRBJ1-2	CAWSRFSGTDMTYTF
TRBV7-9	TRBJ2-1	CASSPSDRGARNEQFF
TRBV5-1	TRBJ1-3	CASSPGTAGNTIYF
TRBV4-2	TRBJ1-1	CASSQGQGGGNTEAFF
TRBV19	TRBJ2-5	CATSAGGSRRQETQYF
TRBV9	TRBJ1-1	CASSPRGQPNTEAFF
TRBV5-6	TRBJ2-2	CASSFGTGGHGELFF
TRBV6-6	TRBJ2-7	CASSYSPAGVAGEQYF
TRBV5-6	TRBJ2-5	CASSLLGVGGETQYF
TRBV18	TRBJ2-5	CASSANRVGETQYF
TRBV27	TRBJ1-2	CASTSAGRGGYTF
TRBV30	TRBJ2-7	CAFGTGSTYEQYF
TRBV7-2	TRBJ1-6	CASSQGTGDNSPLHF
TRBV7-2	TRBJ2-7	CASSLLSGGAGGEQYF
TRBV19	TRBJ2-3	CASSIVGTSVSDTQYF
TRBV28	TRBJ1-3	CASSLEAGPFGNTIYF
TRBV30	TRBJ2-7	CAGSVGAGLGYEQYF
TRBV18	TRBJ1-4	CASSPGGANEKLFF
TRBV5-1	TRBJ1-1	CASSSEGWARNTEAFF
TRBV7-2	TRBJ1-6	CASSAGWNNSPLHF
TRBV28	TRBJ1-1	CASILGLTGENTEAFF
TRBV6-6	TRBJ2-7	CASSTGSSFYEQYF
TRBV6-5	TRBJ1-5	CASRPDRDTNQPQHF
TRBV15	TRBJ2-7	CATSRRTSGNYEQYF
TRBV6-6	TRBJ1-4	CASINGGGGPEKLFF
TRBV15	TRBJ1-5	CATSRDSNTGVGNQPQHF
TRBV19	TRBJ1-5	CASSSQGSEYQPQHF
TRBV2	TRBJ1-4	CASSGQGLDEKLFF
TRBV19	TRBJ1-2	CASSPLSSNYGYTF
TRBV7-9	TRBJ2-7	CASSPLAGGTYEQYF
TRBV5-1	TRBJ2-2	CASSLALAGDTGELFF
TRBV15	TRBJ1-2	CATSPGQGAGGYTF